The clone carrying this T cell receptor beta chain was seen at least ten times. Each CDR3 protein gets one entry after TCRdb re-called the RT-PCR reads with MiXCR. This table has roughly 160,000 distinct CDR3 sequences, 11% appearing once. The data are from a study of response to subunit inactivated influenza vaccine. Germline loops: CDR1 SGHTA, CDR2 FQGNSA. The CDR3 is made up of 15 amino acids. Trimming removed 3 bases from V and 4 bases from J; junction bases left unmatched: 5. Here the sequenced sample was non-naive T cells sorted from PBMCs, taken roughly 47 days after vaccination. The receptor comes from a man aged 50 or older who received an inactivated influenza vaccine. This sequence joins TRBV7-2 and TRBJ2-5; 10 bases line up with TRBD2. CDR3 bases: TGTGCCAGCAGCTTCGCCGGGACTAGCGTAGAGACCCAGTACTTC. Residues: CASSFAGTSVETQYF.